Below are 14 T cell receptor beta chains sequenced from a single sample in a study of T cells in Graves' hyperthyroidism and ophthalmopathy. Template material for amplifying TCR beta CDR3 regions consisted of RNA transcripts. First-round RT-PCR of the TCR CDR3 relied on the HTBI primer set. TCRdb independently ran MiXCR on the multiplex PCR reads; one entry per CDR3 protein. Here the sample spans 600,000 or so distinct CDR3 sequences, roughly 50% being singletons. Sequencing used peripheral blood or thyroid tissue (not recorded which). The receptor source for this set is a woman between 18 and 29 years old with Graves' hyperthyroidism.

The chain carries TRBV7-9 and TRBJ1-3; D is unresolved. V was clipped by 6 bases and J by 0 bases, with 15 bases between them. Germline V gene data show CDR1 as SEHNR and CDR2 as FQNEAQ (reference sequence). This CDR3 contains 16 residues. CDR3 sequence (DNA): TGTGCCAGCAGGGACTTGGAACACAACTCTGGAAACACCATATATTTT. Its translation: CASRDLEHNSGNTIYF.

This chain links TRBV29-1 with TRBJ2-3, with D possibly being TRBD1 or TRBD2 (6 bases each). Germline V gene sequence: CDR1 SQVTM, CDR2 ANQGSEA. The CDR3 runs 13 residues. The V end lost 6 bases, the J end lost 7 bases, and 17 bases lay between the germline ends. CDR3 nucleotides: TGCAGCGTGCCCGCCGGGGGCGAGTATACGCAGTATTTT. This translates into CSVPAGGEYTQYF.

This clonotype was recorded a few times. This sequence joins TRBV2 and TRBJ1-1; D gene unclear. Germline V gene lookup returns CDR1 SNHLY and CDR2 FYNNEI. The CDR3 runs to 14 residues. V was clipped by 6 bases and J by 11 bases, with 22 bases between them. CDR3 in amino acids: CASRLEREELKAFF. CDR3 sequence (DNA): TGTGCCAGCAGACTGGAGAGGGAAGAATTGAAGGCTTTCTTT.

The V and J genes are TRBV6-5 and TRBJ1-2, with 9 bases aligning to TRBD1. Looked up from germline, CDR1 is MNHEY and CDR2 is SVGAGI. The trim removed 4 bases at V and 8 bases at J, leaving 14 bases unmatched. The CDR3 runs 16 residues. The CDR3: CASSSRRLGQGGGYTF. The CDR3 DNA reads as TGTGCCAGCAGTTCCCGGCGCCTGGGACAGGGTGGCGGCTACACCTTC.

This CDR3 is CASSSGRAAGELFF. The CDR3 DNA sequence: TGTGCCAGCAGCTCTGGGAGGGCCGCCGGGGAGCTGTTTTTT. The chain has TRBV2 and TRBJ2-2; TRBD2 matches 7 bases. This CDR3 region has 14 residues. In germline, CDR1 is SNHLY, CDR2 FYNNEI. V was pared by 6 bases and J by 6 bases, with 7 bases of the junction left unmatched.

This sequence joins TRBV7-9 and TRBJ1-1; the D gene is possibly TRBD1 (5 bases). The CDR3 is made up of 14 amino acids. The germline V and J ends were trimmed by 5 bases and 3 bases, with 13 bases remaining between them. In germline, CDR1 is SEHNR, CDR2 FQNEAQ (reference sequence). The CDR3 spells CASSHLQGYTEAFF. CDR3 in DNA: TGTGCCAGCAGCCATCTTCAGGGTTACACTGAAGCTTTCTTT. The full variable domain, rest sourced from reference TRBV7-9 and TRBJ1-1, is DTGVSQNPRHKITKRGQNVTFRCDPISEHNRLYWYRQTLGQGPEFLTYFQNEAQLEKSRLLSDRFSAERPKGSFSTLEIQRTEQGDSAMYLCASSHLQGYTEAFFGQGTRLTVV.

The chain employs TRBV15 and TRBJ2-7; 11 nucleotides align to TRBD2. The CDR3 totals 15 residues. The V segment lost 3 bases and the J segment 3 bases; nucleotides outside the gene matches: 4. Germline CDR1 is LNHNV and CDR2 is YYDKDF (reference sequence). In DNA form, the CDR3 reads TGTGCCACCAGCAGCTATAGCGGGAGGGACTACGAGCAGTACTTC. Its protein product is CATSSYSGRDYEQYF.

This CDR3 reads CASSPPLTFF. For the CDR3, the DNA is TGTGCCAGCAGCCCCCCCCTAACTTTCTTT. V gene TRBV7-9 combines with J gene TRBJ1-1; D is uncertain. The CDR3 length is 10 residues. Germline V gene data show CDR1 as SEHNR and CDR2 as FQNEAQ (reference sequence). Trimming left V 5 bases short and J 12 bases short, with 10 bases between.

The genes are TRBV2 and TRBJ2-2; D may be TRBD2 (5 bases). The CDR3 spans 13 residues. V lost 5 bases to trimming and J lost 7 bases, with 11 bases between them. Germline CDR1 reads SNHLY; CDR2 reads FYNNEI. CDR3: CASSSRGGGELFF. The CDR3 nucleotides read TGTGCCAGCAGTTCCCGGGGTGGCGGGGAGCTGTTTTTT.

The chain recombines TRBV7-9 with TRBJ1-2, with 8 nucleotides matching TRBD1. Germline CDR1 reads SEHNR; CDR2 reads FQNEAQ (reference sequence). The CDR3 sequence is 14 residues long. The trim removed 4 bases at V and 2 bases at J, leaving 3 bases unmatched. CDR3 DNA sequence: TGTGCCAGCAGCTACTACAGGGGGAACTATGGCTACACCTTC. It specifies CASSYYRGNYGYTF. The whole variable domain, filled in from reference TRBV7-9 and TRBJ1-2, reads DTGVSQNPRHKITKRGQNVTFRCDPISEHNRLYWYRQTLGQGPEFLTYFQNEAQLEKSRLLSDRFSAERPKGSFSTLEIQRTEQGDSAMYLCASSYYRGNYGYTFGSGTRLTVV.

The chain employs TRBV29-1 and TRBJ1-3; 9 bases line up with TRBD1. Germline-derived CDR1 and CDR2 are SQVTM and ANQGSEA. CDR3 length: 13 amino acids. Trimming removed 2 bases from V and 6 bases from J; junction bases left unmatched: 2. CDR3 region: CSVETGGENTIYF. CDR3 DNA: TGCAGCGTTGAAACAGGGGGCGAAAACACCATATATTTT.

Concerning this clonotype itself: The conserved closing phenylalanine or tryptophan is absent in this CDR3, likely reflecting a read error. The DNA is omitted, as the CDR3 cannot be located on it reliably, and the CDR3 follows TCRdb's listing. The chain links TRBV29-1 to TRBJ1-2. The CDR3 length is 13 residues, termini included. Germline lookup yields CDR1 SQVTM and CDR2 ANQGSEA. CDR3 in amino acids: CSVVLAGLMATPL.

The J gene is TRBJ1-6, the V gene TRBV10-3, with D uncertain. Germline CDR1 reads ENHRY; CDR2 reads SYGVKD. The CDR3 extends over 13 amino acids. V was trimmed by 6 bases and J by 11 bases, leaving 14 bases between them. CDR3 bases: TGTGCCATCAGCCGTCCCGACTTCGCACCCCTCCACTTT. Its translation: CAISRPDFAPLHF.

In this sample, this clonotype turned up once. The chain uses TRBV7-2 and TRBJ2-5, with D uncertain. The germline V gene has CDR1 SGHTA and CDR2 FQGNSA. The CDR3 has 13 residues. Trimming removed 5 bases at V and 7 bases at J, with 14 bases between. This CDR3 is CASSLAAPGTQYF. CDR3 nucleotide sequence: TGTGCCAGCAGCCTCGCTGCCCCGGGGACCCAGTACTTC.